This TCR beta chain is from a study of T-cell memory formation after mild COVID-19. Study at large: Clusters were largely donor specific.

This clonotype was counted a few times. The CDR3 spans 16 residues. V dropped 0 bases and J dropped 1; count of bases not matched to a gene: 5. Germline CDR1 SGHRS, CDR2 YFSETQ. TCRdb reanalysed the 5' RACE reads using MiXCR and keeps one entry per CDR3 protein. The sample consists of around 150,000 distinct CDR3 sequences, roughly 11% of them appearing once. The chain employs TRBV5-1 and TRBJ2-5; 8 bases agree with TRBD2. Sequencing input: PBMCs or a T cell subset sorted from them (not recorded which). The TCR comes from a man between 18 and 29 years old who had mild COVID-19 (a few samples of this study predate the infection). Cell type and time point are not known. CDR3 amino acids: CASSLGSAGGQETQYF. The CDR3 DNA is TGCGCCAGCAGCTTGGGTTCCGCGGGGGGCCAAGAGACCCAGTACTTC.